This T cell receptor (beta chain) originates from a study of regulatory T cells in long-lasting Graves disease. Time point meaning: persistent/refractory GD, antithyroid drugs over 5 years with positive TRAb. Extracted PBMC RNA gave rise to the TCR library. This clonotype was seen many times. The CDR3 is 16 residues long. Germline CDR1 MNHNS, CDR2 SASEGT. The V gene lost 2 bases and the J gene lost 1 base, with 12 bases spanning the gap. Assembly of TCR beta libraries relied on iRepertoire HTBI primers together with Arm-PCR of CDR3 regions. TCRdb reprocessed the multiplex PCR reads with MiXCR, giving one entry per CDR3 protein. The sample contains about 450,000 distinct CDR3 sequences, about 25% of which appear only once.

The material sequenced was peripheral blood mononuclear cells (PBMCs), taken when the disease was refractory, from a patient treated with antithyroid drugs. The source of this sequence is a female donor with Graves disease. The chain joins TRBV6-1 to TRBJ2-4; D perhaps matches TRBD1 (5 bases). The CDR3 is CASSEQAGSAKNIQYF. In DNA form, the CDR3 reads TGTGCCAGCAGTGAACAGGCAGGGTCGGCCAAAAACATTCAGTACTTC.